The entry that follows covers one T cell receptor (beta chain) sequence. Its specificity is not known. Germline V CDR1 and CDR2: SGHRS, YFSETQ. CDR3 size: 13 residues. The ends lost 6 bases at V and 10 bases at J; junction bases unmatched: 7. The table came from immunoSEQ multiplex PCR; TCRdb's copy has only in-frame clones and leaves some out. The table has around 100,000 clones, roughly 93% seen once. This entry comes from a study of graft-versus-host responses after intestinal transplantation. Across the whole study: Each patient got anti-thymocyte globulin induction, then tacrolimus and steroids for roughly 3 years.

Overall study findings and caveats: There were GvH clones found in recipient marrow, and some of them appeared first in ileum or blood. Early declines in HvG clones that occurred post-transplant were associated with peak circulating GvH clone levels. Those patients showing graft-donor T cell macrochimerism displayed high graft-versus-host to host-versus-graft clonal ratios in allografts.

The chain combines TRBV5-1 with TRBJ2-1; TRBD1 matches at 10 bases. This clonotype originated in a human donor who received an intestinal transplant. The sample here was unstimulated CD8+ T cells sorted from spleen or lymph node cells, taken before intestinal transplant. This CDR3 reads CASMWTGGEEQFF. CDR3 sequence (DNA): TGCGCCAGCATGTGGACAGGGGGAGAGGAGCAGTTCTTC.